This T cell receptor beta chain emerged from a study of CXCR3-negative and CXCR3-positive naive CD8 T cells. Study-level background: Sequencing gave roughly 140 million TRB reads overall, about 1.5 +/- 0.3 million per library.

TRB cDNA was prepared as libraries by UMI-labeled 5' RACE. TCRdb reworked the 5' RACE reads into one entry per CDR3 protein, no DNA. Its table records roughly 86,000 distinct CDR3 sequences. Triplicates of roughly 300,000 cells were sorted from each CD8+ T cell subset. Identification of naive CD8+ T cells rested on CD45RO-CCR7+CD27+CD95- status. Overall study results and limits: For CXCR3-positive naive cells, TRB CDR3s were more hydrophobic than those of CXCR3-negative naive cells.

This CDR3 contains 13 residues. Germline V CDR1 and CDR2: SQVTM, ANQGSEA. Comments on this clonotype: What it recognizes is unknown.

The sample was naive CXCR3- CD8+ T cells from blood. Subset given: CD45RO-CCR7+CD27+CD95- naive CD8+ T cells lacking CXCR3 (TNR3-). This chain uses TRBV29-1 with TRBJ2-7. The clonotype was recovered from a human donor in good health. Some clones in this sample may be carry-over from other donors' samples. CDR3 loop: CSVEKARPYEQYF.